One and the same sample provided the 13 T cell receptor beta chains below, sequenced in a study of T cells in Graves' hyperthyroidism and ophthalmopathy. Regions amplified from RNA transcripts were the TCR beta CDR3 regions. The study used the HTBI primer set for a first-round RT-PCR of the TCR CDR3. TCRdb analysed the multiplex PCR reads with MiXCR anew, one entry per CDR3 protein. Here the sample spans 310,000 or so distinct CDR3 sequences, over 15% being singletons. Sequenced: blood. Every receptor here comes from a woman aged 55 to 70 with Graves' ophthalmopathy.

The gene calls are TRBV5-1 and TRBJ1-2; TRBD1 is a possible D gene (5 bases). CDR1 and CDR2 (germline): SGHRS, YFSETQ. The CDR3 has 15 amino acids. The ends were cut back, 0 bases at V and 4 bases at J, with 13 bases in the middle. The CDR3 DNA follows: TGCGCCAGCAGCTTGGACCCAGGGATAGGCTATGGCTACACCTTC. Encoded protein: CASSLDPGIGYGYTF.

This clonotype was recorded many times. The chain combines TRBV6-2 or TRBV6-3 with TRBJ2-2; 7 bases map to TRBD2. V lost 6 bases and J lost 4; bases outside the gene matches: 8. The CDR3 extends over 15 amino acids. Looked up from germline, CDR1 is MNHEY and CDR2 is SVGEGT. For the CDR3, the DNA is TGTGCCAGCAGCCCTGGACTAGGGGTCACCGGGGAGCTGTTTTTT. It specifies CASSPGLGVTGELFF.

This chain connects TRBV20-1 to TRBJ1-1, with 7 positions matching TRBD1. The CDR3 runs to 15 residues. The V gene's germline CDR1 is DFQATT and CDR2 SNEGSKA (reference sequence). With V trimmed by 4 bases and J by 4 bases, 12 bases remained unmatched. The CDR3 spells CSAMTRQGVATEAFF. CDR3 DNA: TGCAGTGCTATGACCCGACAGGGAGTCGCCACTGAAGCTTTCTTT.

At least ten counts were recorded for this clonotype. This chain connects TRBV27 to TRBJ1-1; 7 bases agree with TRBD1. Germline lookup yields CDR1 MNHEY and CDR2 SMNVEV (reference sequence). The CDR3 is 13 residues long. With V trimmed by 4 bases and J by 1 base, 0 bases remained unmatched. The CDR3 sequence is CASSWTGNTEAFF. CDR3 nucleotides: TGTGCCAGCAGTTGGACAGGGAACACTGAAGCTTTCTTT.

This clonotype was seen at least ten times. As DNA, the CDR3 is TGTGCCAGCAGCTTAAGATTGGGTACCGGGGAGCTGTTTTTT. It encodes CASSLRLGTGELFF. This chain joins TRBV7-2 and TRBJ2-2; D gene ambiguous. Germline CDR1 is SGHTA and CDR2 is FQGNSA. The CDR3 runs 14 residues. Between the trimmed V and J ends, which lost 2 bases and 5 bases, there was a span of 9 bases. Supplemented by reference TRBV7-2 and TRBJ2-2, the full variable domain reads GAGVSQSPSNKVTEKGKDVELRCDPISGHTALYWYRQSLGQGLEFLIYFQGNSAPDKSGLPSDRFSAERTGGSVSTLTIQRTQQEDSAVYLCASSLRLGTGELFFGEGSRLTVL.

CDR3 region: CASSESAVNGNEQFF. The CDR3 DNA reads as TGTGCCAGCAGTGAAAGCGCGGTTAACGGGAATGAGCAGTTCTTC. The V call is TRBV6-1, the J call TRBJ2-1; D is unclear. The germline V gene encodes CDR1 MNHNS and CDR2 SASEGT. The CDR3 covers 15 residues. The V gene lost 2 bases and the J gene lost 7 bases, with 15 bases spanning the gap.

This clonotype was counted ten times or more. In nucleotides, the CDR3 is TGTGCCAGCAGTTTAGAGGGACAGGACTTCTACGAGCAGTACTTC. Encoded protein: CASSLEGQDFYEQYF. V gene TRBV28 combines with J gene TRBJ2-7; 8 nucleotides agree with TRBD1. Germline CDR1 MDHEN, CDR2 SYDVKM. V was clipped by 2 bases and J by 3 bases; unmatched bases: 6. The CDR3 loop spans 15 amino acids.

This clonotype has ten or more counts. The chain is built from TRBV7-2 and TRBJ2-1; D remains ambiguous. The CDR3 loop spans 16 amino acids. The germline V gene has CDR1 SGHTA and CDR2 FQGNSA. V shed 7 bases and J shed 0 bases, with 16 bases lying between them. The CDR3 reads CASTAPPGSSYNEQFF. The CDR3 region has the DNA TGTGCCAGCACCGCCCCCCCAGGTAGCTCCTACAATGAGCAGTTCTTC.

This clonotype was counted once. The chain carries TRBV20-1 and TRBJ2-1; D gene uncertain. The length of the CDR3 is 15 residues. V was shortened by 3 bases and J by 4 bases, with 16 bases between the two germline ends. Germline CDR1 and CDR2: DFQATT and SNEGSKA (reference sequence). The CDR3 sequence: CSASLSGLGYNEQFF. The CDR3 DNA sequence: TGCAGTGCTAGTCTATCGGGCCTCGGGTACAATGAGCAGTTCTTC.

This clonotype was counted ten times or more. The chain couples TRBV7-2 to TRBJ2-5, with D possibly matching TRBD2 (6 bases). There are 14 residues in the CDR3. V was clipped by 5 bases and J by 0 bases, with 10 bases between them. Looked up from germline, CDR1 is SGHTA and CDR2 is FQGNSA. CDR3 DNA sequence: TGTGCCAGCAGCACCCGGGACTACCAAGAGACCCAGTACTTC. Amino acid sequence: CASSTRDYQETQYF.

This clonotype has at least ten counts. This rearrangement joins TRBV5-1 to TRBJ2-2; D possibly corresponds to TRBD2 (6 bases). CDR1 SGHRS and CDR2 YFSETQ come from the germline V gene. The CDR3 is 16 residues long. The V end lost 3 bases, the J end lost 2 bases, and 14 bases lay between the germline ends. As DNA, the CDR3 is TGCGCCAGCAGCTCTAGCAGCGGGCCAAACACCGGGGAGCTGTTTTTT. This codes for CASSSSSGPNTGELFF.

The sample holds many counts of this clonotype. The chain recombines TRBV5-1 with TRBJ2-3; 10 bases align to TRBD2. This CDR3 spans 15 amino acids. Germline trimming cut 1 base from V and 4 bases from J; bases unmatched to any gene: 3. Germline CDR1 is SGHRS and CDR2 is YFSETQ. The CDR3 reads CASSLFLAGADTQYF. The CDR3 DNA follows: TGCGCCAGCAGCTTGTTCCTAGCGGGAGCAGATACGCAGTATTTT.

This clonotype was observed a handful of times. The rearrangement uses TRBV5-4 and TRBJ1-2; 9 bases line up with TRBD1. V lost 4 bases, J lost 7 bases, and 11 bases stayed unmatched. The CDR3 has 15 residues. Germline V gene lookup returns CDR1 SGHNT and CDR2 YYREEE (reference sequence). CDR3 amino acids: CASSPGDRESSGYTF. The CDR3 DNA follows: TGTGCCAGCAGCCCGGGGGACAGGGAATCTTCTGGCTACACCTTC.